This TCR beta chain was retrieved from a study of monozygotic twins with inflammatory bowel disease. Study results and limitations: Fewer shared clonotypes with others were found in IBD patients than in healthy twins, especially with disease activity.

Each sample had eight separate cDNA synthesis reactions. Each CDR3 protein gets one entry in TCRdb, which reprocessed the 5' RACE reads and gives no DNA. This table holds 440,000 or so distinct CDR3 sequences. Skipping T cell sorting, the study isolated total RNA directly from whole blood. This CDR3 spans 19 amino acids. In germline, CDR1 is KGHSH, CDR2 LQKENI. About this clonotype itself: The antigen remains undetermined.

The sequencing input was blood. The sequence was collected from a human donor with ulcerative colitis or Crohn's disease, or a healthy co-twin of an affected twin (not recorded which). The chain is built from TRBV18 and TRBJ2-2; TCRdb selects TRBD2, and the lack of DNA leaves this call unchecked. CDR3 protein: CASSLRGTSGTGNTGELFF.